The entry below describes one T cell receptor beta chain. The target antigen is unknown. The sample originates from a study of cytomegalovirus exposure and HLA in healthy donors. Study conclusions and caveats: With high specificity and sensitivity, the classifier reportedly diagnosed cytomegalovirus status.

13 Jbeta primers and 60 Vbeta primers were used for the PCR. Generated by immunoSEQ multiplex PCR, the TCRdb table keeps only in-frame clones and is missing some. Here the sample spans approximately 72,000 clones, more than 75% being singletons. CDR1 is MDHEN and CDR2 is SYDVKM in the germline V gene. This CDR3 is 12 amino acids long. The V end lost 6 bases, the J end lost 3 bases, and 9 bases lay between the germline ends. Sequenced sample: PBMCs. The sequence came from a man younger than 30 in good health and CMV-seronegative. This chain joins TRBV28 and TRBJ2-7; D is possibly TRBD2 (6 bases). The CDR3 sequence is CASRGGVYEQYF. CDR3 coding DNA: TGTGCCAGCAGGGGGGGAGTCTACGAGCAGTACTTC.